The rows below give T cell receptor beta chains drawn from one sample of a study of identical twins. TCRdb fed the 5' RACE reads into MiXCR, producing one record per CDR3 protein. The table lists 1.5 million to 2 million distinct CDR3 sequences, under 35% of them singletons, with 0.25% to 0.3% in the top ten. Specimen: cord blood. The source is a newborn girl in good health. Each CDR3 is given with its conserved first and last residue. A D gene is named only where the DNA matches it firmly. Only part of the rows carry a size: once, few, many, or a class if the clone is expanded.

D	size	length	V	J	DNA	CDR3
TRBD1	-	14	TRBV2	TRBJ1-6	TGTGCCAGCAGAACCGACAGGGAGATTTCACCCCTCCACTTT	CASRTDREISPLHF
TRBD1	-	17	TRBV20-1	TRBJ2-7	TGCAGTGCTTCCGGGACAGGGGTCGGTCTGCCCTCCTACGAGCAGTACTTC	CSASGTGVGLPSYEQYF
TRBD2	many	16	TRBV27	TRBJ2-1	TGTGCCAGCAGTTTATCTAGCGGGAGCTCCTACAATGAGCAGTTCTTC	CASSLSSGSSYNEQFF
-	-	13	TRBV12-3/TRBV12-4	TRBJ1-2	TGTGCCAGCAGTCCCCATTTCCGGTATGGCTACACCTTC	CASSPHFRYGYTF
TRBD2	-	14	TRBV20-1	TRBJ2-3	TGCAGTGCTAGAAAGCGGGAGGCAACAGATACGCAGTATTTT	CSARKREATDTQYF
TRBD2	-	22	TRBV3-1	TRBJ2-7	TGTGCCAGCAGCCAAGATATGGGGTTCGGGACTAGCGGGCCTTCAGTAAATTACGAGCAGTACTTC	CASSQDMGFGTSGPSVNYEQYF
-	-	14	TRBV29-1	TRBJ2-1	TGCAGCGCCCTCCCAGGGGCGTATAACAATGAGCAGTTCTTC	CSALPGAYNNEQFF
-	-	14	TRBV20-1	TRBJ1-5	TGCAGTGCCAAGACAGGAGTTAGCAATCAGCCCCAGCATTTT	CSAKTGVSNQPQHF
TRBD2	once	14	TRBV28	TRBJ2-7	TGTGCCAGCAGTTTTGCTAGCGGGACGGATGAGCAGTACTTC	CASSFASGTDEQYF
TRBD2	few	14	TRBV5-1	TRBJ2-3	TGCGCCAGCAGCGGAGCGGGAGAGACAGATACGCAGTATTTT	CASSGAGETDTQYF
TRBD2	-	15	TRBV6-5	TRBJ2-1	TGTGCCAGCAGTACTAGCGGGAGAAGGGCTAATGAGCAGTTCTTC	CASSTSGRRANEQFF